One and the same sample provided the 8 T cell receptor beta chains below, sequenced in a study of shared T cell receptors in the human thymus (dated by TCRdb to the early 2020s). Library preparation was by the immunoSEQ multiplex PCR assay. What TCRdb holds here is the immuneACCESS table cut down to in-frame rearrangements. Part of the clones is not present; checked against another copy, under half of the missing clones reflect an unresolved V gene, and the others are unexplained. In all, the sample holds under 850,000 clones, and 85% to 90% of those were seen once. Together, the top ten hold 0.0095% to 0.011% of the sample. The same specimen was also included in a second study, on human thymus T cells.

The specimen sequenced was thymocytes. The origin of the receptors is a boy in the first two years of life with a congenital heart defect. Donor details come from another sample of the same person, matched by shared clones.

The chain recombines TRBV28 with TRBJ1-5; possibly TRBD1 for D (6 bases). CDR3 size: 15 residues. V dropped 6 bases and J dropped 4 bases, with 16 bases sitting between them. Germline CDR1 MDHEN, CDR2 SYDVKM. The CDR3 bases are TGTGCCAGCAGCCTCAGGGGTTTGTCAAATCAGCCCCAGCATTTT. Encoded protein: CASSLRGLSNQPQHF.

This rearrangement joins TRBV6-5 to TRBJ2-7; tentatively, D is TRBD1 (5 bases). Germline V CDR1 and CDR2: MNHEY, SVGAGI. V was trimmed by 6 bases and J by 2 bases, leaving 14 bases between them. The length of the CDR3 is 14 residues. CDR3 residues: CASRNFKGPYEQYF. CDR3 DNA sequence: TGTGCCAGCAGGAATTTTAAGGGGCCCTACGAGCAGTACTTC.

This sequence joins TRBV18 and TRBJ2-7, with D possibly matching TRBD2 (6 bases). The germline CDR1 and CDR2 sequences are KGHSH and LQKENI. CDR3 length equals 15 residues. The ends were cut back, 6 bases at V and 4 bases at J, with 19 bases in the middle. The CDR3 DNA is TGTGCCAGCTCTACTGGGGGGAATGAGGGGTACGAGCAGTACTTC. This gives the protein CASSTGGNEGYEQYF.

V and J are TRBV4-2 and TRBJ1-3; D is undetermined. CDR3 length equals 18 residues. CDR1 is LGHNA and CDR2 is YNFKEQ in the germline V gene. Trimming removed 0 bases at V and 0 bases at J, with 15 bases between. This CDR3 is CASSQDEIEAYSGNTIYF. In nucleotides, the CDR3 is TGTGCCAGCAGCCAAGATGAAATTGAGGCCTACTCTGGAAACACCATATATTTT.

The chain links TRBV28 to TRBJ2-7, with 10 bases lining up with TRBD1. The germline CDR1 and CDR2 sequences are MDHEN and SYDVKM. This CDR3 spans 16 amino acids. Losses at the gene ends were 5 bases for V and 3 bases for J; bases not matched to a gene: 10. The CDR3 DNA sequence: TGTGCCAGCAGTCGATTCTCGACAGGGGGCAACTACGAGCAGTACTTC. Its translation: CASSRFSTGGNYEQYF.

The V gene is TRBV7-8, the J gene TRBJ2-7, with D possibly TRBD2 on 5 matching bases. Germline V lookup: CDR1 SGHVS, CDR2 FQNEAQ. With 2 bases removed from V and 1 base from J, the gap between germline ends came to 9 bases. The CDR3 contains 14 residues. CDR3: CASSLSEGSYEQYF. CDR3 DNA sequence: TGTGCCAGCAGCTTATCAGAGGGTTCCTACGAGCAGTACTTC.

V and J are TRBV9 and TRBJ2-5; a possible D gene is TRBD2 (5 bases). Germline values: CDR1 SGDLS, CDR2 YYNGEE. V was clipped by 4 bases and J by 0 bases, with 10 bases between them. The CDR3 has 14 residues. CDR3 in amino acids: CASSRERDQETQYF. CDR3 coding DNA: TGTGCCAGCAGCCGAGAGAGGGACCAAGAGACCCAGTACTTC.

Comment on this clone: An end of the junction does not agree with germline; a read error may underlie this. CDR3 bases: TGTGCTAGCAGCCACCACTTGCGAAATGAGCAGTTCTTC. This codes for CASSHHLRNEQFF. The V and J genes are TRBV7-7 and TRBJ2-1; D gene uncertain. The CDR3 covers 13 residues. Germline V gene data show CDR1 as SSHAT and CDR2 as FNYEAQ (reference sequence).